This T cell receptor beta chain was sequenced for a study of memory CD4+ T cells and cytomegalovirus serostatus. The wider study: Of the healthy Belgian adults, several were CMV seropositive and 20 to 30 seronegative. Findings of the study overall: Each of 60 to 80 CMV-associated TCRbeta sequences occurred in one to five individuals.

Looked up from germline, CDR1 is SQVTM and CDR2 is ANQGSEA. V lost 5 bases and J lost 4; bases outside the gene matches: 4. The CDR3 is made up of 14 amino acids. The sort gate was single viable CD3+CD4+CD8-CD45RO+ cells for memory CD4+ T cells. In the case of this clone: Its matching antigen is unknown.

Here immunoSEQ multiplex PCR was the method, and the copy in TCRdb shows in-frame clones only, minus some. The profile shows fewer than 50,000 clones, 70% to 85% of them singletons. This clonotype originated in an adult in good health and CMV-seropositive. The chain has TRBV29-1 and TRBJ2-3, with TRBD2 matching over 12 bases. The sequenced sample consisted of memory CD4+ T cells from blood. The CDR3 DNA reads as TGCAGCGTTTCTAGCGGGAGGGGTGCAGATACGCAGTATTTT. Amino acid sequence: CSVSSGRGADTQYF.